This TCR beta chain was found in a study of blood T cell repertoires in COVID-19 (dated by TCRdb to about 2020). For the study in its entirety: Samples from collaborators originated in the United States, Italy and Spain and spanned both the acute and convalescent phases of COVID-19. The prospective study material was composed of cDNA or gDNA derived from T cells, B-cell-depleted T cells, or PBMCs. The dataset comprised deeply sampled blood TCRbeta repertoires from subjects exposed to, actively infected with, or recovered from COVID-19. The repertoires were made available in a free public database intended to serve as a resource for research on the immune response to SARS-CoV-2. The samples were drawn from two sources: the first 160 participants of the ongoing ImmuneRACE study, and some 1,300 subjects contributed by 6 global collaborators. Sample metadata almost always included a de-identified subject ID, COVID-19 status, age in years and sex. Where available, HLA class I and class II types were taken from metadata supplied by the sample provider and were not determined by assay-based typing. What the authors observed across the whole study: The amount of clinical and demographic metadata varied by source and participant and was provided uncurated.

About this clone: Its antigen remains unidentified. Base quality data are lacking; no much larger clone is found one base away.

TCRbeta CDR3 regions were amplified from genomic DNA by means of the immunoSEQ Assay, a bias-controlled multiplex PCR. Per the authors' processing: The number of nucleated cells in each sample was estimated from the amplification of reference gene primers within the assay. To quantify the absolute abundance of each unique TCRbeta CDR3 rearrangement, sequence reads were collapsed and filtered. For each sample, productive Simpson clonality was calculated by taking the square root of Simpson's diversity index across productive rearrangements. TCRdb provides this immuneACCESS table in a form limited to in-frame rearrangements. Some clones are lacking; in checked studies, under half of them reflect an unresolved V gene, and why the rest are absent is not known. The V and J calls and clone size were taken over from that table, and D and trimming were inferred from the DNA. The sample yields under 200,000 clones; roughly 91% were counted once. The ten biggest clones cover roughly 2.3% of the sample.

Whole blood was collected in K2EDTA tubes by collaborating institutions according to the institutions' own protocols. For TCRbeta analysis, collaborators shipped samples as frozen whole blood, isolated PBMCs, or DNA extracted from either of those sample types. Trimming takes 0 bases from V and 2 bases from J, and the germline ends sit 15 bases apart. CDR3 length: 16 amino acids, cysteine to phenylalanine. Just the 48-base CDR3 DNA is kept, in frame starting at base 1. The germline V gene sets CDR1 to SGDLS and CDR2 to YYNGEE. The sequence was collected from a man aged 18 to 35 with acute or convalescent COVID-19. Source material: peripheral blood. Here the chain combines TRBV9 and TRBJ2-7; D gene: possibly TRBD1, on 5 matching bases. The sequenced DNA: TGTGCCAGCAGCGTAGAAGGGGCAGGGAAGGCCTACGAGCAGTACTTC. Translation gives CASSVEGAGKAYEQYF.